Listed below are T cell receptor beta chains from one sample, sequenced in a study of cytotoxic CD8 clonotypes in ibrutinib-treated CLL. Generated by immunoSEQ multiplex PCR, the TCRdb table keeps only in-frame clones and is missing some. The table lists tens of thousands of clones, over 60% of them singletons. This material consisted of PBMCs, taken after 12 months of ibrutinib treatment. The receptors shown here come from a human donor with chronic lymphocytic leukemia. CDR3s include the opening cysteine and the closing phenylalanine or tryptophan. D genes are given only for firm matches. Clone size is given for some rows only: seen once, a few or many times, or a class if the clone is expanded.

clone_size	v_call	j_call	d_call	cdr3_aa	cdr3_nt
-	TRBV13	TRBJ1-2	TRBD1	CASSLGWTGTNYGYTF	TGTGCCAGCAGCTTAGGCTGGACAGGGACCAACTATGGCTACACCTTC
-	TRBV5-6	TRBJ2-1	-	CASSLGGRSYNEQFF	TGTGCCAGCAGCTTGGGAGGGAGGTCTTACAATGAGCAGTTCTTC
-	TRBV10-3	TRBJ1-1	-	CAIRRDEGLNTEAFF	TGTGCCATCAGGAGGGATGAGGGTTTGAACACTGAAGCTTTCTTT
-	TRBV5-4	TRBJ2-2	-	CASSWGSGGGTGELFF	TGTGCCAGCAGCTGGGGAAGCGGAGGGGGCACCGGGGAGCTGTTTTTT
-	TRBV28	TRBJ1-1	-	CASSLNLGAEAFF	TGTGCCAGCAGTTTAAATCTAGGGGCTGAAGCTTTCTTT
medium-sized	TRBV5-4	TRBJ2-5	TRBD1	CASSLGDRNQETQYF	TGTGCCAGCAGCTTGGGGGACAGGAACCAAGAGACCCAGTACTTC
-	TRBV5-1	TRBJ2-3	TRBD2	CASSLAGGVGDTQYF	TGCGCCAGCAGCCTAGCGGGAGGAGTTGGAGATACGCAGTATTTT
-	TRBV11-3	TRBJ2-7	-	CASSVGTGEQYF	TGTGCCAGCAGCGTAGGGACGGGCGAGCAGTACTTC
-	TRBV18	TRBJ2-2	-	CASSPRLHPNTGELFF	TGTGCCAGCTCACCACGCCTACATCCGAACACCGGGGAGCTGTTTTTT
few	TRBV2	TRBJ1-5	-	CASSSLTGGGQPQHF	TGTGCCAGCAGTTCCCTTACGGGCGGCGGTCAGCCCCAGCATTTT
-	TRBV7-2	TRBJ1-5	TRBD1	CASSLGTRGTQPQHF	TGTGCCAGCAGCTTAGGTACCAGGGGGACCCAGCCCCAGCATTTT
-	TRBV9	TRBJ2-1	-	CASSAVQGGNEQFF	TGTGCCAGCAGCGCGGTACAGGGAGGGAATGAGCAGTTCTTC
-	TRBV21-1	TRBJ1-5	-	CASSSRTRDQPQHF	TGTGCCAGCAGCAGTAGGACACGGGATCAGCCCCAGCATTTT
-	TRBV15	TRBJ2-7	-	CATSRDPGDYEQYF	TGTGCCACCAGCAGAGATCCGGGGGACTACGAGCAGTACTTC
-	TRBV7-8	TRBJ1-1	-	CASSLEGRNTEAFF	TGTGCCAGCAGCTTAGAGGGACGGAACACTGAAGCTTTCTTT
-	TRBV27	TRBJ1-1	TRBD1	CASGNRGDTEAFF	TGTGCCAGCGGGAACAGGGGCGACACTGAAGCTTTCTTT
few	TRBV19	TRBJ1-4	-	CASNRTPRATNEKLFF	TGTGCCAGTAACAGGACTCCCCGAGCAACTAATGAAAAACTGTTTTTT
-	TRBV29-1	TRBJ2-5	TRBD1	CSVGTAQETQYF	TGCAGCGTGGGGACAGCTCAAGAGACCCAGTACTTC
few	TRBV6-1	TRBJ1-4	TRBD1	CASSAGTGDGNEKLFF	TGTGCCAGCAGTGCGGGGACAGGGGATGGTAATGAAAAACTGTTTTTT
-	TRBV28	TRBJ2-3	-	CASSRTDTQYF	TGTGCCAGCAGTAGAACAGATACGCAGTATTTT
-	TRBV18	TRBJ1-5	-	CASSPQGSYQPQHF	TGTGCCAGCTCACCACAGGGAAGCTATCAGCCCCAGCATTTT
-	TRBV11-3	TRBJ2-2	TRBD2	CASSLESSGTTNTGELFF	TGTGCCAGCAGCTTAGAATCTAGCGGGACAACTAACACCGGGGAGCTGTTTTTT
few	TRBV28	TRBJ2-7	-	CASSLAFGEYEQYF	TGTGCCAGCAGTTTAGCCTTTGGGGAGTACGAGCAGTACTTC
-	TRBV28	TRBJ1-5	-	CASSFPGGRNQPQHF	TGTGCCAGCAGTTTTCCGGGAGGGAGAAATCAGCCCCAGCATTTT
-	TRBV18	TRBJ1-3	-	CASSPPSTGLSGNTIYF	TGTGCCAGCTCACCACCGTCGACAGGTCTTTCTGGAAACACCATATATTTT
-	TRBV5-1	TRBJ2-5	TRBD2	CASRLEAVAGGETQYF	TGCGCCAGCAGATTGGAGGCAGTAGCGGGAGGGGAGACCCAGTACTTC
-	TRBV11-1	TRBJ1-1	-	CASSLIAGTEAFF	TGTGCCAGCAGCTTAATTGCGGGCACTGAAGCTTTCTTT
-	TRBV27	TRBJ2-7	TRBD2	CASSSSGISSYEQYF	TGTGCCAGCAGTTCGAGCGGGATTAGCTCCTACGAGCAGTACTTC
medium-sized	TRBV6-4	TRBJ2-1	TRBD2	CASSPRAVGREVTNNEQFF	TGTGCCAGCAGTCCCCGGGCCGTGGGGCGGGAGGTAACTAACAATGAGCAGTTCTTC
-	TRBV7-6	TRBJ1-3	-	CASSSSSSGNTIYF	TGTGCCAGCAGCTCCTCCAGCTCTGGAAACACCATATATTTT
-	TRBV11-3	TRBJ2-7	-	CASSHHQREQYF	TGTGCCAGCAGCCACCACCAGCGAGAGCAGTACTTC
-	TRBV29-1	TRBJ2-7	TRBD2	CSVSGTSGTYEQYF	TGCAGCGTTTCCGGGACTAGCGGAACCTACGAGCAGTACTTC
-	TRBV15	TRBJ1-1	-	CATSSTLNTEAFF	TGTGCCACCAGTTCGACATTGAACACTGAAGCTTTCTTT
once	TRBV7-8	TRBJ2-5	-	CASLPLAETQYF	TGTGCCAGCTTACCCTTGGCAGAGACCCAGTACTTC
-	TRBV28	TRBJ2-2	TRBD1	CASRAPGQGARGELFF	TGTGCCAGCAGGGCACCGGGACAGGGGGCGCGTGGGGAGCTGTTTTTT
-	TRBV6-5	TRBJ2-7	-	CASSTDSNSYEQYF	TGTGCCAGCAGCACGGACAGCAACTCCTACGAGCAGTACTTC
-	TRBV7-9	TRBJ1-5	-	CASSLAGRGNQPQHF	TGTGCCAGCAGCTTGGCAGGCCGGGGCAATCAGCCCCAGCATTTT
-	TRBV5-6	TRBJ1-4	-	CASSLYSGNEKLFF	TGTGCCAGCAGCTTGTACTCAGGGAATGAAAAACTGTTTTTT
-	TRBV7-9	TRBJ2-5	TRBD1	CASSLGQGARETQYF	TGTGCCAGCAGCTTAGGACAGGGGGCGAGGGAGACCCAGTACTTC
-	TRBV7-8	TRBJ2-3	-	CASSPTTADTDTQYF	TGTGCCAGCAGTCCAACCACGGCAGACACAGATACGCAGTATTTT
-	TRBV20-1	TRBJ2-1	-	CSASDRDEQFF	TGCAGTGCTAGTGATCGGGATGAGCAGTTCTTC
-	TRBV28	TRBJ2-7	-	CASSATTPYEQYF	TGTGCCAGCAGTGCAACAACGCCCTACGAGCAGTACTTC
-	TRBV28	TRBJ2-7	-	CASSPYPGPPYEQYF	TGTGCCAGCAGTCCATACCCGGGACCCCCCTACGAGCAGTACTTC
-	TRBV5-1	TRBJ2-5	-	CASSSGLSSLQETQYF	TGCGCCAGCAGCTCAGGACTGTCCAGCCTTCAAGAGACCCAGTACTTC
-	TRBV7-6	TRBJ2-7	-	CASSLGTPTVNEQYF	TGTGCCAGCAGCTTAGGGACACCCACAGTTAACGAGCAGTACTTC
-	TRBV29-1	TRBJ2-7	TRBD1	CSVEEGQGHYEQYF	TGCAGCGTTGAAGAGGGACAGGGGCACTACGAGCAGTACTTC
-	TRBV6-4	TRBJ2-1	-	CASSKEGTLSYNEQFF	TGTGCCAGCAGTAAGGAAGGGACATTATCCTACAATGAGCAGTTCTTC
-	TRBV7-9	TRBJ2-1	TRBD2	CASSDLAGDWFF	TGTGCCAGCAGCGATCTAGCGGGAGATTGGTTCTTC
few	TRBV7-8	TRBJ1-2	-	CASSLGGGFDYGYTF	TGTGCCAGCAGCTTAGGAGGGGGGTTCGACTATGGCTACACCTTC
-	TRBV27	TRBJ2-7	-	CASRQKFGETYEQYF	TGTGCCAGCAGACAGAAATTTGGGGAAACCTACGAGCAGTACTTC
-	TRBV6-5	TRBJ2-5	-	CASSQIQGQETQYF	TGTGCCAGCAGCCAGATACAGGGCCAAGAGACCCAGTACTTC
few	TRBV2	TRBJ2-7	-	CASRLLVGRGEQYF	TGTGCCAGCAGGCTTCTAGTGGGCAGAGGAGAGCAGTACTTC